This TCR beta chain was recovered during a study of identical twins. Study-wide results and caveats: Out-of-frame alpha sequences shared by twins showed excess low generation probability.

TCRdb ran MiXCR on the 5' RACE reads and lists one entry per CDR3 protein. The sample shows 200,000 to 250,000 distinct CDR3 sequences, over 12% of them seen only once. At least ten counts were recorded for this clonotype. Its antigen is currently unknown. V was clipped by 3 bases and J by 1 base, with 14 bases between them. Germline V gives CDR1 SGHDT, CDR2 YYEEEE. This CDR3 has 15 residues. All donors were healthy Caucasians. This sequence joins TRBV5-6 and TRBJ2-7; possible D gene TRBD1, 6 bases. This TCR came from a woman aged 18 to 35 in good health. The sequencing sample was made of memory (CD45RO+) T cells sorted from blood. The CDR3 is CASSSSDRNSYEQYF. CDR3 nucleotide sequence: TGTGCCAGCAGCTCCTCTGACAGGAATTCCTACGAGCAGTACTTC.